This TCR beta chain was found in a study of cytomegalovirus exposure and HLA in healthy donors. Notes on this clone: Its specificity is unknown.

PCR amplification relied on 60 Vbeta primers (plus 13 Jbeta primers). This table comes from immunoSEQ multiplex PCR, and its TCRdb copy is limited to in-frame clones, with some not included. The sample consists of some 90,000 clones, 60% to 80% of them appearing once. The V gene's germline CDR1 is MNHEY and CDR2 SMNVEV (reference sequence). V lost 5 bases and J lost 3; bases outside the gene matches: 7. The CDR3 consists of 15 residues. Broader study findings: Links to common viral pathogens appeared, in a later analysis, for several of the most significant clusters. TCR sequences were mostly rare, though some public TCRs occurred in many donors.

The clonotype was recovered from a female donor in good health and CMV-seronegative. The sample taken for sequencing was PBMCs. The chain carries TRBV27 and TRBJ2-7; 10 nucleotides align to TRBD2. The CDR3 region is CASSLGLAEYYEQYF. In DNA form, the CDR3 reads TGTGCCAGCAGTCTTGGACTAGCGGAATACTACGAGCAGTACTTC.